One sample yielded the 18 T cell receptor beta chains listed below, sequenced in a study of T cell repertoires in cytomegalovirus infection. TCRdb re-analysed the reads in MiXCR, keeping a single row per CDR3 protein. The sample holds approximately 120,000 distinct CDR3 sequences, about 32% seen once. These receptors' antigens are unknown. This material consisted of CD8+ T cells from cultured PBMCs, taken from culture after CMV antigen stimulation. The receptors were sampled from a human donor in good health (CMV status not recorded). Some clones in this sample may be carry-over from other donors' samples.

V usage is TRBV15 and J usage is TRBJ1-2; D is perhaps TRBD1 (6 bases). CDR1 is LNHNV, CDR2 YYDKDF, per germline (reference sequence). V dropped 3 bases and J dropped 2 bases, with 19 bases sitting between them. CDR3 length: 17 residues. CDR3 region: CATSSLSRGVTNYGYTF. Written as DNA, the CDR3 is TGTGCCACCAGCAGTTTGTCGAGGGGGGTCACCAACTATGGCTACACCTTC.

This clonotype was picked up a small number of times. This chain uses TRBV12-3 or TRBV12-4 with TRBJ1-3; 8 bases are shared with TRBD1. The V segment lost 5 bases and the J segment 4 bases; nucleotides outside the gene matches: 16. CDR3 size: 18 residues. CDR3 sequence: CASSQPTDRGSFGNTIYF. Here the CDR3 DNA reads TGTGCCAGCAGTCAGCCCACCGACAGGGGTTCTTTCGGAAACACCATATATTTT.

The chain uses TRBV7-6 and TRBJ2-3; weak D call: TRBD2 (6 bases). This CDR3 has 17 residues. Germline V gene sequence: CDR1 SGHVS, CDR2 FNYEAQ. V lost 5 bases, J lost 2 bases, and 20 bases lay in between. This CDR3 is CASSPHGGATDTDTQYF. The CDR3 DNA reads TGTGCCAGCAGCCCCCACGGAGGGGCGACAGACACAGATACGCAGTATTTT.

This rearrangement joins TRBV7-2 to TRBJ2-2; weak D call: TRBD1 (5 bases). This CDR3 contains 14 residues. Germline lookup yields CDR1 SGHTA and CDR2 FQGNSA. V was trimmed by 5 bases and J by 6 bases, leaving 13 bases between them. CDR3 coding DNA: TGTGCCAGCAGCACCGCGACAGTGGCCGGGGAGCTGTTTTTT. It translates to CASSTATVAGELFF.

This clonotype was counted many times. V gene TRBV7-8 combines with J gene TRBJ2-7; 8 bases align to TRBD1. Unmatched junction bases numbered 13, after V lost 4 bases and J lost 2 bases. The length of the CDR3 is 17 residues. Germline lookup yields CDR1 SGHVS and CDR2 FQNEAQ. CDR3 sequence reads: CASSSFPRGQVTYEQYF. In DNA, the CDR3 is TGTGCCAGCAGCTCGTTCCCGCGGGGACAGGTGACCTACGAGCAGTACTTC.

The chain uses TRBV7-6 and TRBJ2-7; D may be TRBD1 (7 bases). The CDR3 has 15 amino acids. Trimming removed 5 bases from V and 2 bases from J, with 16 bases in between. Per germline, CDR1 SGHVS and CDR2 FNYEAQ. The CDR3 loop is CASSPVAGGTYEQYF. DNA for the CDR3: TGTGCCAGCAGCCCCGTGGCAGGGGGGACCTACGAGCAGTACTTC.

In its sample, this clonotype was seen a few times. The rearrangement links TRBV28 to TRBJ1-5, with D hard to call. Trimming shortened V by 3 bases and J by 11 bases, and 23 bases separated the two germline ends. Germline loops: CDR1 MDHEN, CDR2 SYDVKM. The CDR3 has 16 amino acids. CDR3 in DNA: TGTGCCAGCAGTTTGGTTCCCCGGCGCGTGCAATGGGCCCAGCATTTT. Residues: CASSLVPRRVQWAQHF. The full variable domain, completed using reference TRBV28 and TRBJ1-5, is DVKVTQSSRYLVKRTGEKVFLECVQDMDHENMFWYRQDPGLGLRLIYFSYDVKMKEKGDIPEGYSVSREKKERFSLILESASTNQTSMYLCASSLVPRRVQWAQHFGDGTRLSIL.

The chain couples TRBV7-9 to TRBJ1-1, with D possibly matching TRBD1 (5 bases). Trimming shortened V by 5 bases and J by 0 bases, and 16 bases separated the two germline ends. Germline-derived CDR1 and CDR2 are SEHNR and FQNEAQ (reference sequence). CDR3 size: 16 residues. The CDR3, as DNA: TGTGCCAGCAGCACCGGGGACTTTTACTTGAACACTGAAGCTTTCTTT. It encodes CASSTGDFYLNTEAFF.

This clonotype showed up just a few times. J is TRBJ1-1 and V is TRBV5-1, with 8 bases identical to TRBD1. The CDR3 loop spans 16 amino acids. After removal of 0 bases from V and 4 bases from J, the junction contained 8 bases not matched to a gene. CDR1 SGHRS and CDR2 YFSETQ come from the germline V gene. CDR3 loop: CASSLAPTGAGTEAFF. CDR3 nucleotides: TGCGCCAGCAGCTTGGCCCCGACAGGGGCGGGCACTGAAGCTTTCTTT.

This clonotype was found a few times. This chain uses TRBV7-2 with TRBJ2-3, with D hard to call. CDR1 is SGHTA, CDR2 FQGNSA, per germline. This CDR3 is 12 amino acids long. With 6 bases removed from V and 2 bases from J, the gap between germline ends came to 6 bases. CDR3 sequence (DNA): TGTGCCAGCAGGCTTTACACAGATACGCAGTATTTT. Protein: CASRLYTDTQYF.

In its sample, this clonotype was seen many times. The CDR3: CATSDLVDPITEGATDTQYF. CDR3 sequence (DNA): TGTGCCACCAGTGATTTGGTAGATCCTATAACGGAGGGCGCCACAGATACGCAGTATTTT. The J gene is TRBJ2-3, the V gene TRBV24-1, with D perhaps TRBD2 (6 bases). The CDR3 loop spans 20 amino acids. CDR1 and CDR2 (germline): KGHDR, SFDVKD. V gave up 0 bases and J gave up 2 bases, with 23 bases separating them.

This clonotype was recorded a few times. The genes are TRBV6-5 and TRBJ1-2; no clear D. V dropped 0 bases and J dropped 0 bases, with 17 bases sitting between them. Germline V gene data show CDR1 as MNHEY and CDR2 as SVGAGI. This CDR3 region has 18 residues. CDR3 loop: CASSYSSGGTVANYGYTF. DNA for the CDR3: TGTGCCAGCAGTTACTCGAGCGGTGGAACAGTAGCTAACTATGGCTACACCTTC.

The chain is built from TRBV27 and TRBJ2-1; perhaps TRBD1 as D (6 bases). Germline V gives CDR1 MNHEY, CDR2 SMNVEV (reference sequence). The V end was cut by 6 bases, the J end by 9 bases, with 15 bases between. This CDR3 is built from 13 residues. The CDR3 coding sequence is TGTGCCAGCAGCGGGACACTGTTTGGTGAGCAGTTCTTC. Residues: CASSGTLFGEQFF.

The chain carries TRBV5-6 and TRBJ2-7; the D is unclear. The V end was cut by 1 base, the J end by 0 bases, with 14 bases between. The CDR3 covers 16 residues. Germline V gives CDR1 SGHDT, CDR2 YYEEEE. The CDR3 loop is CASSLQSWALSYEQYF. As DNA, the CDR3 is TGTGCCAGCAGCTTGCAGTCTTGGGCTCTCTCCTACGAGCAGTACTTC. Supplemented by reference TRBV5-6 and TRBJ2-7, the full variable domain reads DAGVTQSPTHLIKTRGQQVTLRCSPKSGHDTVSWYQQALGQGPQFIFQYYEEEERQRGNFPDRFSGHQFPNYSSELNVNALLLGDSALYLCASSLQSWALSYEQYFGPGTRLTVT.

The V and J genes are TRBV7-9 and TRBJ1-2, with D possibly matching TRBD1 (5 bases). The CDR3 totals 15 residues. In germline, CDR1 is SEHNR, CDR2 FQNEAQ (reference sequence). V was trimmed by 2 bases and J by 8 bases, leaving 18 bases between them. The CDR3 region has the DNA TGTGCCAGCAGCTTAATCCGGAGTGGGGGATTGGGCTACACCTTC. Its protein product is CASSLIRSGGLGYTF.

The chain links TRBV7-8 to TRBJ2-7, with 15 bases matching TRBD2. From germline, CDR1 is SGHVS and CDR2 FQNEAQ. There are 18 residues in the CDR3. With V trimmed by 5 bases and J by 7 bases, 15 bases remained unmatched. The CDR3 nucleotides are TGTGCCAGCAGCCCCCGGACTAGCGGGGGGGCCTTCTCGGGGGAGCAGTACTTC. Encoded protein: CASSPRTSGGAFSGEQYF.

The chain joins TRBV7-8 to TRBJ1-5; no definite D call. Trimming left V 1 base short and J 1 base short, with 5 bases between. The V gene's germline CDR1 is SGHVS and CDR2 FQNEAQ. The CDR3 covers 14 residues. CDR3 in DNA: TGTGCCAGCAGCTTAGGGGCCAGCAATCAGCCCCAGCATTTT. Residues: CASSLGASNQPQHF.

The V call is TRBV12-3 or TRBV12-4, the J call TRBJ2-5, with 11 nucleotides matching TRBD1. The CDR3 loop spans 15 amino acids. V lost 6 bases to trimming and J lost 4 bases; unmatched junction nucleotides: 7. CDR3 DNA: TGTGCCAGCAGCCGCGGGACAGGGGGGCGAGAGACCCAGTACTTC. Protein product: CASSRGTGGRETQYF.